The 27 T cell receptor beta chains below come from one sample, sequenced in a study of CD8+ T cells in alopecia areata. Sequencing used cDNA as its template, made by extracting RNA and reverse transcribing it. TCRdb's copy holds only in-frame clones and misses some; the assay was immunoSEQ multiplex PCR. The data hold around 70,000 clones, with around 30% observed a single time. Noted treatment: oral pan-JAK inhibitor, 5-10 mg twice daily. The sequencing used CD8+ T cells sorted from blood, collected at week 4, from a patient treated with tofacitinib. Source of these receptors: a human donor with alopecia areata.

The chain is built from TRBV5-6 and TRBJ1-5; D not resolved. V lost 0 bases and J 4 bases, leaving 5 bases between the germline ends. The germline CDR1 and CDR2 sequences are SGHDT and YYEEEE. CDR3 size: 13 residues. CDR3 region: CASSLGRNQPQHF. The CDR3 nucleotides are TGTGCCAGCAGCTTGGGCCGAAATCAGCCCCAGCATTTT.

CDR3 region: CASSQVRGIHYEQYF. Here the CDR3 DNA reads TGCGCCAGCAGCCAAGTGAGGGGGATCCACTACGAGCAGTACTTC. The genes are TRBV4-1 and TRBJ2-7; D may be TRBD1 (6 bases). The CDR3 sequence is 15 residues long. Trimming pared 1 base from V and 3 bases from J, leaving 13 bases between. Per the germline V gene, CDR1 is MGHRA and CDR2 is YSYEKL.

There are many counts of this clone. The chain combines TRBV28 with TRBJ2-4; tentative D call: TRBD2 (5 bases). Germline V gene sequence: CDR1 MDHEN, CDR2 SYDVKM. The CDR3 is 12 residues long. Between the trimmed V and J ends, which lost 8 bases and 8 bases, there was a span of 13 bases. The CDR3 DNA is TGTGCCAGCGGCACAGTGGACTACATTCAGTACTTC. Encoded protein: CASGTVDYIQYF.

In this sample, this clone turned up a few times. In DNA, the CDR3 is TGTGCCAGCAGCTTGAATGGGCCTTACAGCTCCGATCAGTACTTC. Translated, it gives CASSLNGPYSSDQYF. The V call is TRBV7-8, the J call TRBJ2-4; D call uncertain. The CDR3 totals 15 residues. The germline V gene has CDR1 SGHVS and CDR2 FQNEAQ. V was cut by 3 bases and J by 12 bases, with 21 bases left in between.

V usage is TRBV9 and J usage is TRBJ2-7, with D uncertain. Germline V gives CDR1 SGDLS, CDR2 YYNGEE. With 0 bases removed from V and 0 bases from J, the gap between germline ends came to 7 bases. The CDR3 covers 14 residues. CDR3 sequence: CASSVAANSYEQYF. The CDR3, as DNA: TGTGCCAGCAGCGTAGCGGCTAACTCCTACGAGCAGTACTTC.

This clone was picked up a small number of times. V is TRBV15 and J is TRBJ2-3; D remains ambiguous. The V gene's germline CDR1 is LNHNV and CDR2 YYDKDF (reference sequence). The CDR3 runs 14 residues. V shed 0 bases and J shed 2 bases, with 6 bases lying between them. This CDR3 reads CATSRDRNTDTQYF. CDR3 coding DNA: TGTGCCACCAGCAGAGACAGGAACACAGATACGCAGTATTTT. Full variable domain (outside the CDR3, taken from reference TRBV15 and TRBJ2-3): DAMVIQNPRYQVTQFGKPVTLSCSQTLNHNVMYWYQQKSSQAPKLLFHYYDKDFNNEADTPDNFQSRRPNTSFCFLDIRSPGLGDTAMYLCATSRDRNTDTQYFGPGTRLTVL.

V is TRBV29-1 and J is TRBJ2-7, with D possibly TRBD2 on 6 matching bases. Germline values: CDR1 SQVTM, CDR2 ANQGSEA. Trimming removed 4 bases at V and 5 bases at J, with 12 bases between. This CDR3 region has 12 residues. DNA of the CDR3: TGCAGCGTTGCCGGGAGAGACGACGAGCAGTACTTC. It is translated as CSVAGRDDEQYF.

The gene calls are TRBV4-2 and TRBJ2-7; 8 positions agree with TRBD1. Germline trimming cut 3 bases from V and 6 bases from J; bases unmatched to any gene: 10. Per germline, CDR1 LGHNA and CDR2 YNFKEQ. CDR3 length: 15 residues. CDR3 bases: TGTGCCAGCAGCCACCCGACAGGGGAGACTTTCGAGCAGTACTTC. This codes for CASSHPTGETFEQYF.

This clone was picked up a small number of times. The CDR3 reads CASSVFSGSSYNEQFF. The DNA of the CDR3 is TGTGCCAGCAGCGTCTTTAGCGGGAGCTCCTACAATGAGCAGTTCTTC. The chain carries TRBV9 and TRBJ2-1, with TRBD2 matching over 9 bases. V was clipped by 2 bases and J by 0 bases; unmatched bases: 3. The CDR3 loop spans 16 amino acids. Germline V CDR1 and CDR2: SGDLS, YYNGEE.

The chain recombines TRBV19 with TRBJ2-5, with 10 bases that match TRBD2. This CDR3 is built from 19 residues. Germline V gene lookup returns CDR1 LNHDA and CDR2 SQIVND (reference sequence). V shed 4 bases and J 5 bases; nucleotides not matched to a gene: 19. The CDR3 region is CASSRRDRLLAGEVETQYF. The CDR3, as DNA: TGTGCCAGTAGTAGACGGGACAGACTCCTAGCGGGAGAAGTGGAGACCCAGTACTTC.

The gene calls are TRBV7-8 and TRBJ2-7; 11 nucleotides line up with TRBD2. This CDR3 has 17 residues. The J segment lost 0 bases and the V segment lost 4 bases, leaving 8 bases of the junction unmatched. In germline, CDR1 is SGHVS, CDR2 FQNEAQ. This chain's CDR3 is CASSSRLAGWISYEQYF. Here the CDR3 DNA reads TGTGCCAGCAGCTCAAGACTAGCGGGGTGGATCTCCTACGAGCAGTACTTC.

The chain carries TRBV27 and TRBJ1-5, with D perhaps TRBD1 (6 bases). The germline gives CDR1 MNHEY, CDR2 SMNVEV (reference sequence). V was cut by 5 bases and J by 3 bases, with 17 bases left in between. The CDR3 contains 16 residues. The CDR3 is CASSPSPDSYNQPQHF. As DNA, the CDR3 is TGTGCCAGCAGTCCCTCTCCGGACAGCTACAATCAGCCCCAGCATTTT.

This clone was recorded a few times. The chain employs TRBV29-1 and TRBJ1-2; possibly TRBD1 for D (6 bases). The V end was cut by 4 bases, the J end by 6 bases, with 12 bases between. Germline assignment: CDR1 SQVTM and CDR2 ANQGSEA. The CDR3 has 12 amino acids. Here the CDR3 DNA reads TGCAGCGTTGTCGGGGGGCGTGATGGCTACACCTTC. Encoded protein: CSVVGGRDGYTF.

This clone has just a few counts. V gene TRBV29-1 combines with J gene TRBJ2-1; the match to TRBD1 covers 9 bases. From germline, CDR1 is SQVTM and CDR2 ANQGSEA. The trim removed 3 bases at V and 6 bases at J, leaving 9 bases unmatched. CDR3 length equals 15 residues. In DNA, the CDR3 is TGCAGCGTTGATGACCCCCGGACAGGGGCCAATGAGCAGTTCTTC. Its protein product is CSVDDPRTGANEQFF.

This clone was observed a few times. The chain combines TRBV4-1 with TRBJ2-1; 9 positions agree with TRBD2. The germline gives CDR1 MGHRA, CDR2 YSYEKL. The CDR3 length is 15 residues. V lost 1 base to trimming and J lost 5 bases; unmatched junction nucleotides: 3. Here the CDR3 reads CASSQASGMHNEQFF. Written as DNA, the CDR3 is TGCGCCAGCAGCCAAGCTAGCGGGATGCACAATGAGCAGTTCTTC.

This clone turned up a few times. The genes are TRBV29-1 and TRBJ2-5; D call uncertain. The V end lost 5 bases, the J end lost 2 bases, and 9 bases lay between the germline ends. Germline loops: CDR1 SQVTM, CDR2 ANQGSEA. The CDR3 contains 12 residues. Here the CDR3 reads CSVSGRQETQYF. The CDR3 DNA sequence: TGCAGCGTTTCCGGCAGACAAGAGACCCAGTACTTC.

A few counts support this clone. V and J are TRBV13 and TRBJ1-1; D perhaps matches TRBD1 (6 bases). Germline CDR1 is PRHDT and CDR2 is FYEKMQ (reference sequence). The CDR3 sequence is 14 residues long. The V end lost 0 bases, the J end lost 6 bases, and 11 bases lay between the germline ends. CDR3 nucleotides: TGTGCCAGCAGCTTAGGTTCAGGGGTGGCTGAAGCTTTCTTT. Translated: CASSLGSGVAEAFF.

This clone was detected only a few times. CDR3 in DNA: TGCGCCAGCAGCCAAGGTCCGGGACAGAACTACGAGCAGTACTTC. This gives the protein CASSQGPGQNYEQYF. The V call is TRBV4-3, the J call TRBJ2-7; 7 positions agree with TRBD1. CDR1 and CDR2 (germline): LGHNA, YSLEER. The CDR3 loop spans 15 amino acids. Trimming took 1 base from V and 3 from J; bases not matched to a gene: 6.

In its sample, this clone was seen a few times. The CDR3 sequence: CASSWGLQTYEQYF. CDR3 bases: TGTGCCAGCAGTTGGGGACTCCAGACCTACGAGCAGTACTTC. The rearrangement links TRBV27 to TRBJ2-7, with D possibly TRBD2 on 6 matching bases. Per germline, CDR1 MNHEY and CDR2 SMNVEV (reference sequence). This CDR3 contains 14 residues. V lost 4 bases and J 2 bases, leaving 12 bases between the germline ends.

V usage is TRBV30 and J usage is TRBJ2-7; D possibly matches TRBD1 or TRBD2 (5 bases each). Trimming left V 1 base short and J 7 bases short, with 14 bases between. The CDR3 contains 13 residues. Germline assignment: CDR1 GTSNPN and CDR2 SVGIG (reference sequence). CDR3 in DNA: TGTGCCTGGAGTGAATCGGGGCTTAAGGAGCAGTACTTC. This translates into CAWSESGLKEQYF.

In its sample, this clone was seen a few times. V is TRBV11-3 and J is TRBJ2-2; TRBD2 matches 8 bases. CDR3 length: 18 amino acids. Germline V gives CDR1 SGHNT, CDR2 YENEEA. The V and J ends lost 5 bases and 6 bases, in that order; junction bases with no gene match: 17. CDR3 residues: CASSPSFPRGAEAGELFF. DNA of the CDR3: TGTGCCAGCAGCCCCTCCTTCCCGCGGGGGGCGGAGGCCGGGGAGCTGTTTTTT.

This chain uses TRBV27 with TRBJ2-5; 11 nucleotides align to TRBD2. The CDR3 runs to 16 residues. The J segment lost 5 bases and the V segment lost 4 bases, leaving 9 bases of the junction unmatched. Germline V CDR1 and CDR2: MNHEY, SMNVEV (reference sequence). CDR3 coding DNA: TGTGCCAGCAGTTCCGGACTAGCGGGTTCCGGGGAGACCCAGTACTTC. Protein product: CASSSGLAGSGETQYF.

J is TRBJ2-7 and V is TRBV29-1, with 10 bases matching TRBD2. Germline-derived CDR1 and CDR2 are SQVTM and ANQGSEA. This CDR3 region has 15 residues. J lost 2 bases, V lost 5 bases, and 9 bases had no gene match. The CDR3 nucleotides read TGCAGCGTTCTAGCGGGAGCACCATCCACCTACGAGCAGTACTTC. This encodes CSVLAGAPSTYEQYF.

This clone was observed a handful of times. V usage is TRBV6-6 and J usage is TRBJ2-2; 7 bases are a match to TRBD1. Looked up from germline, CDR1 is MNHNY and CDR2 is SVGAGI (reference sequence). The CDR3 has 16 amino acids. V shed 5 bases, J shed 4 bases, and the junction held 10 bases outside the gene matches. The CDR3 DNA reads as TGTGCCAGCAGTCCCCACAGGGGAGTCGTCACCGGGGAGCTGTTTTTT. Its translation: CASSPHRGVVTGELFF.

The rearrangement uses TRBV7-9 and TRBJ2-1; D remains unclear. The CDR3 spans 12 residues. V dropped 5 bases and J dropped 8 bases, with 10 bases sitting between them. The germline V gene has CDR1 SEHNR and CDR2 FQNEAQ (reference sequence). The CDR3: CASSPLSHEQFF. The CDR3 DNA follows: TGTGCCAGCAGCCCCCTTTCGCATGAGCAGTTCTTC.

This sequence joins TRBV30 and TRBJ2-1; 9 bases match TRBD2. This CDR3 comprises 14 residues. V was clipped by 7 bases and J by 6 bases; unmatched bases: 10. Germline values: CDR1 GTSNPN, CDR2 SVGIG (reference sequence). The CDR3 spells CAYSGTSLINEQFF. The CDR3, as DNA: TGTGCCTATTCTGGGACTAGCTTAATCAATGAGCAGTTCTTC.

V and J are TRBV30 and TRBJ1-1; no clear D gene. The CDR3 length is 13 residues. CDR1 and CDR2 (germline): GTSNPN, SVGIG (reference sequence). The germline V and J ends were trimmed by 5 bases and 8 bases, with 18 bases remaining between them. The CDR3 here is CAWVPLWAGEAFF. In DNA, the CDR3 is TGTGCCTGGGTGCCTCTTTGGGCTGGGGAAGCTTTCTTT.